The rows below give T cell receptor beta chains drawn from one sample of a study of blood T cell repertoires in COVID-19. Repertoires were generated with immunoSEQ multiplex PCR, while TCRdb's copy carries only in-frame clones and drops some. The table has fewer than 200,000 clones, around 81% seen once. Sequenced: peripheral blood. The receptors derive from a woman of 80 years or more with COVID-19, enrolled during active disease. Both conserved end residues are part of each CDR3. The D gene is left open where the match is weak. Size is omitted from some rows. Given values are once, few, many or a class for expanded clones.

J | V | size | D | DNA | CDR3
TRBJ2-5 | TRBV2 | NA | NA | TGTGCCAGCAGCCAAACTGGGTACCAGGGAGAGACCCAGTACTTC | CASSQTGYQGETQYF
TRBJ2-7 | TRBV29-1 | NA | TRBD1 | TGCAGCGTTGAGGGGACAGGGGACCACGAGCAGTACTTC | CSVEGTGDHEQYF
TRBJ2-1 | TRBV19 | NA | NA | TGTGCCAGTAGTACCCAGGCAGGGGTGGATCGAAATGAGCAGTTCTTC | CASSTQAGVDRNEQFF
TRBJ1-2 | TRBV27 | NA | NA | TGTGCCAGCAGTTTATGGGGCACCCGGCCCGGCTACACCTTC | CASSLWGTRPGYTF
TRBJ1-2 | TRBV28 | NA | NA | TGTGCCAGCAGTTCCCCTGGGTTTAGGGGAACTAACTATGGCTACACCTTC | CASSSPGFRGTNYGYTF
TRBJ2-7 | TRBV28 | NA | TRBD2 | TGTGCCAGCAGTCCCCGAAACCCAACTAGCGGGAGGCGGTCCGAGCAGTACTTC | CASSPRNPTSGRRSEQYF
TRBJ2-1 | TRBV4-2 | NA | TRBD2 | TGTGCCAGCAGCCAAACAGCCGGGACTATGTATGAGCAGTTCTTC | CASSQTAGTMYEQFF
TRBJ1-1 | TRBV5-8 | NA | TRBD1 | TGTGCCAGCAGCTCAACCGGGACAGGGCAAACACTGAACACTGAAGCTTTCTTT | CASSSTGTGQTLNTEAFF
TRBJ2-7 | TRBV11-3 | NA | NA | TGTGCCAGCAGCTTAGGCAGGGACGAGCAGTACTTC | CASSLGRDEQYF
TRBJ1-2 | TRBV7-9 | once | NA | TGTGCCAGCAGCCCCACTGTGGCCAGGCGAAGTGACTATGGCTACACCTTC | CASSPTVARRSDYGYTF
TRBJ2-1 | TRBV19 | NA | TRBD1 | TGTGCCAGTAGTCTGGGGACAGGGGGGTACTCCTACAATGAGCAGTTCTTC | CASSLGTGGYSYNEQFF
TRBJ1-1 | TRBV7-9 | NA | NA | TGTGCCAGCAGTACAGGTAGGACTGAAGCTTTCTTT | CASSTGRTEAFF
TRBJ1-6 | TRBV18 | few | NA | TGTGCCAGCTCACCACCGGGGGGAGTTAATTCACCCCTCCACTTT | CASSPPGGVNSPLHF
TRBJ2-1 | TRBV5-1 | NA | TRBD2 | TGCGCCAGCAGCTTGGCCCCGAGCGGGGGGCCGGGTGAGCAGTTCTTC | CASSLAPSGGPGEQFF
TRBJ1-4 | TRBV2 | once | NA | TGTGCCAGCGAGCGAAAGACCCTTAATGAAAAACTGTTTTTT | CASERKTLNEKLFF
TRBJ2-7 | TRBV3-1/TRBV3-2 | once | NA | TGTGCCAGCAGCCCCGCACTGGGACATCCCTACGAGCAGTACTTC | CASSPALGHPYEQYF
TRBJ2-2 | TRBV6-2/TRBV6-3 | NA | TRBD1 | TGTGCCAGCGGCCACTCGACAGGGCGAAGCACCGGGGAGCTGTTTTTT | CASGHSTGRSTGELFF
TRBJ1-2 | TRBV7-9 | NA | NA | TGTGCCAGCAGCTTAGGCACCCCCACTCCCTACTATGGCTACACCTTC | CASSLGTPTPYYGYTF
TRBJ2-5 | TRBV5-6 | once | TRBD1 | TGTGCCAGCAGCCCCACGACAGGGGCGGCAGGGGCCCAGTACTTC | CASSPTTGAAGAQYF
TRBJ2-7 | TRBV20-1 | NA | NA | TGCAGTGCTAGTGCCCACTACGAGCAGTACTTC | CSASAHYEQYF
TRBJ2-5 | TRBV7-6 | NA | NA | TGTGCCAGCAGCTTGGATGACGGCGAGGGAGGGACCCAGTACTTC | CASSLDDGEGGTQYF
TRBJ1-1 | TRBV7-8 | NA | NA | TGTGCCAGCAGCTTAGTGGGGCGCACTGAAGCTTTCTTT | CASSLVGRTEAFF
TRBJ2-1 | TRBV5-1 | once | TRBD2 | TGCGCCAGCAGCTTACTAGCGGGAGACCACAATGAGCAGTTCTTC | CASSLLAGDHNEQFF
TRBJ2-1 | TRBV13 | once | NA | TGTGCCAGCAGCTCAGGAGGCGGGGCCGCGGGTTTGGGGCAGTTCTTC | CASSSGGGAAGLGQFF
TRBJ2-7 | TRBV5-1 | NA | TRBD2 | TGCGCCAGCACCCAAGCCTCCCGGACTAGCTCCTACGAGCAGTACTTC | CASTQASRTSSYEQYF
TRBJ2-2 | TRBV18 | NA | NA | TGTGCCAGCTCACCACCGGGACTGGCCGGGGAGCTGTTTTTT | CASSPPGLAGELFF
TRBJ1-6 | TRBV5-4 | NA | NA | TGTGCCAGCAGCTCCCCGGACATAATGAATTCACCCCTCCACTTT | CASSSPDIMNSPLHF
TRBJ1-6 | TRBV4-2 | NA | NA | TGTGCCAGCAGCCAAGAAGTGGTGGGCGCGCTTAATTCACCCCTCCACTTT | CASSQEVVGALNSPLHF
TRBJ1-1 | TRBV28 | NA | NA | TGTGCCAGCAGTTCAGTAGGGGAGGGTGAAGCTTTCTTT | CASSSVGEGEAFF
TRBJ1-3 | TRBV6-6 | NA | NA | TGTGCCAGCAGTTACACAGGGAACTCTGGAAACACCATATATTTT | CASSYTGNSGNTIYF
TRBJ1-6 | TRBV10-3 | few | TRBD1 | TGTGCCATCAGCCGATCAGGGGGCGAGGATTCACCCCTCCACTTT | CAISRSGGEDSPLHF
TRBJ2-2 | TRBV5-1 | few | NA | TGCGCCAGCAGCTCGACGGGAACGGGCGGGGAGCTGTTTTTT | CASSSTGTGGELFF
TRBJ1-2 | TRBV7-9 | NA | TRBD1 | TGTGCCAGCAGCTTAGCGGGACAGGGAGGATATGGCTACACCTTC | CASSLAGQGGYGYTF
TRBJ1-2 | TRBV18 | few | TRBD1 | TGTGCCAGCTCACCGGGACAGGGGATTAACTATGGCTACACCTTC | CASSPGQGINYGYTF
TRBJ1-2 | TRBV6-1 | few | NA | TGTGCCAGCAGTGAATCTCTAGGCCCCAAGGGCTACACCTTC | CASSESLGPKGYTF
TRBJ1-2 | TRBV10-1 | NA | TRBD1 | TGCGCCAGCCTTATAAGGACAGGGATGGGGTATGGCTACACCTTC | CASLIRTGMGYGYTF
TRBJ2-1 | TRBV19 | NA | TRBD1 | TGTGCCAGTAGGAGGGGACAGGCCTACAATGAGCAGTTCTTC | CASRRGQAYNEQFF
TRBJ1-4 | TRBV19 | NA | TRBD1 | TGTGCCAGTAGCCTCATCCCGGGACAGGGGGATGAAAAACTGTTTTTT | CASSLIPGQGDEKLFF
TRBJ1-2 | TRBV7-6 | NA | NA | TGTGCCAGCAGCTTAGGGGTTCGGGGTAGCTATGGCTACACCTTC | CASSLGVRGSYGYTF
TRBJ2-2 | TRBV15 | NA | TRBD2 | TGTGCCACCAGCCGCCCGGGACTAGTAGGTACCGGGGAGCTGTTTTTT | CATSRPGLVGTGELFF
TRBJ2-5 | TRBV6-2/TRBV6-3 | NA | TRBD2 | TGTGCCAGCAGTCAGACTAGCGGCCAAGAGACCCAGTACTTC | CASSQTSGQETQYF
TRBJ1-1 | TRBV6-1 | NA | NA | TGTGCCAGCAGTGAATTGCCCGGTTCAGGGGTGGACACTGAAGCTTTCTTT | CASSELPGSGVDTEAFF
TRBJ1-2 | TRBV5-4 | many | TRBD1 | TGTGCCAGCAGCATTCGACAGGGGGTCAACTATGGCTACACCTTC | CASSIRQGVNYGYTF
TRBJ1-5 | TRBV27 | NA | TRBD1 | TGTGCCAGCAGTTCCAGGACAGGGCTTGGGGATCAGCCCCAGCATTTT | CASSSRTGLGDQPQHF
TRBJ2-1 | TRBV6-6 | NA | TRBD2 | TGTGCCAGCATCCATAGCGGGGGGGCGGAAGTTGAGCAGTTCTTC | CASIHSGGAEVEQFF